These T cell receptor beta chains were read from a single sample in a study of T-cell memory formation after mild COVID-19. TCRdb re-analysed the 5' RACE reads in MiXCR, keeping a single row per CDR3 protein. This sample has about 430,000 distinct CDR3 sequences; around 17% occur once, and the top ten carry 20% to 25%. Sequences were obtained from PBMCs or a T cell subset sorted from them (not recorded which). The receptor set was obtained from a man between 18 and 35 years old who had mild COVID-19 (a few samples of this study predate the infection). Cell type and time point are not known. Both conserved end residues are trimmed from each CDR3.

V gene,J gene,CDR3 protein
TRBV2,TRBJ2-1,AIPSRDEQF
TRBV28,TRBJ2-5,ASSVGSGETQY
TRBV7-2,TRBJ2-1,ASSPYNEQF
TRBV29-1,TRBJ1-2,SVGTGVGYGYT
TRBV7-9,TRBJ1-5,ASSLEDLPQH
TRBV5-1,TRBJ1-1,ASTETGLNTEAF
TRBV9,TRBJ1-2,ASSPRKGQGPHYGYT
TRBV5-1,TRBJ2-3,ASSLESGGEDTQY
TRBV5-1,TRBJ2-1,ASSLIQAGSYNEQF
TRBV11-2,TRBJ2-3,ASTAWRDTQY
TRBV6-6,TRBJ2-2,ASTEKDRGAGELF
TRBV10-3,TRBJ1-2,AISPAEGGGYT
TRBV3-1,TRBJ2-7,ASSQEARGDEQY
TRBV2,TRBJ2-5,ASSEGAQGTQY
TRBV7-9,TRBJ2-3,ASSPLASTDTQY
TRBV7-9,TRBJ1-1,ASSPHRLF
TRBV12-3/TRBV12-4,TRBJ2-3,ASSLTGDDTQY
TRBV7-9,TRBJ1-2,ASSPPLSQIYGYT
TRBV5-6,TRBJ1-1,ASIRLGTGYTEAF
TRBV12-5,TRBJ1-5,ASGLGWTNQPQH
TRBV6-6,TRBJ2-7,ASSSRVNSYEQY
TRBV5-1,TRBJ1-3,ASSSTGTLTKSSGNTIY
TRBV7-9,TRBJ1-2,ASAGSKSYT
TRBV20-1,TRBJ2-5,SAAARETQY
TRBV5-1,TRBJ2-2,ASSPAPTSATGELF
TRBV7-9,TRBJ1-2,ASSSLDREHGYT
TRBV6-2/TRBV6-3,TRBJ2-5,ASSLGNHGAQY
TRBV12-3/TRBV12-4,TRBJ1-3,ASSFRSSGNTIY
TRBV7-9,TRBJ2-3,ASSESGTPNPDTQY
TRBV14,TRBJ2-1,ASSQSGGASEQF
TRBV20-1,TRBJ2-1,SARDGLADEQF
TRBV10-3,TRBJ1-2,AARGHQKGGYT
TRBV2,TRBJ2-3,ASRAGLAGGQAQY
TRBV24-1,TRBJ2-3,ATSSGVGTQY
TRBV18,TRBJ2-3,ASSPLGAPDTQY
TRBV29-1,TRBJ2-3,SVEDPLGQY
TRBV19,TRBJ1-1,ASRLTGGTEAF
TRBV7-2,TRBJ2-1,ASSATSGSNEQF
TRBV4-1,TRBJ1-5,ASSQDEGSHQPQH
TRBV6-5,TRBJ1-1,ASRLPQGNTEAF